These 32 T cell receptor beta chains originate from one sample sequenced in a study of blood T cell repertoires in COVID-19. Data came from immunoSEQ multiplex PCR; TCRdb stores just in-frame clones and leaves some out. There are 150,000 or so clones in the sample; around three quarters occur only once, and under 2% lies in the top ten. The material sequenced was peripheral blood. These receptors came from a man at least 80 years old with acute or convalescent COVID-19.

This chain connects TRBV9 to TRBJ1-1, with D possibly matching TRBD1 (6 bases). CDR1 and CDR2 from the germline V gene are SGDLS and YYNGEE. The V end was cut by 1 base, the J end by 8 bases, with 12 bases between. The CDR3 covers 13 residues. For the CDR3, the DNA is TGTGCCAGCAGCGTATCCCCAGGGGTCGAAGCTTTCTTT. Translation gives CASSVSPGVEAFF.

J is TRBJ2-1 and V is TRBV5-1; 16 bases fit TRBD2. Germline values: CDR1 SGHRS, CDR2 YFSETQ. With V trimmed by 4 bases and J by 11 bases, 15 bases remained unmatched. The CDR3 length is 18 residues. In nucleotides, the CDR3 is TGCGCCAGCAGCGTGGGCGGAGGGACTAGCGGGGGGGCTTCAAAGCAGTTCTTC. Its protein is CASSVGGGTSGGASKQFF.

The rearrangement uses TRBV2 and TRBJ1-5; 9 nucleotides match TRBD1. V was clipped by 7 bases and J by 4 bases; unmatched bases: 2. Germline V gene sequence: CDR1 SNHLY, CDR2 FYNNEI. The CDR3 has 13 residues. The CDR3 region is CASTGTGNQPQHF. The CDR3 DNA sequence: TGTGCCAGCACCGGGACAGGGAATCAGCCCCAGCATTTT.

CDR3 sequence reads: CASSQWTGSFFGEAFF. Here the CDR3 DNA reads TGTGCCAGCAGCCAATGGACAGGGTCATTTTTCGGTGAAGCTTTCTTT. The chain links TRBV14 to TRBJ1-1, with 8 nucleotides matching TRBD1. The CDR3 has 16 amino acids. After removal of 2 bases from V and 7 bases from J, the junction contained 12 bases not matched to a gene. Germline CDR1 reads SGHDN; CDR2 reads FVKESK.

The chain has TRBV28 and TRBJ1-2; no reliable D call. The CDR3 extends over 16 amino acids. The V and J ends lost 3 bases and 3 bases respectively, with 17 bases between them. The germline gives CDR1 MDHEN, CDR2 SYDVKM. This CDR3 reads CASSLPRTFGDYGYTF. The DNA of the CDR3 is TGTGCCAGCAGTTTGCCCCGGACCTTCGGGGACTATGGCTACACCTTC.

In this sample, this clone turned up a few times. V gene TRBV21-1 combines with J gene TRBJ1-5. TRBV21-1 is assigned pseudogene status. CDR3 length equals 21 residues. The CDR3 nucleotides read TGTGCCAGCAGCAAAGCCAAAAAACGGGGTCCGCCGGCCCATAGCAATCAGCCCCAGCATTTT. Residues: CASSKAKKRGPPAHSNQPQHF.

CDR3 in DNA: TGTGCCAGCAGCCAAGCCCCGAATCAGCCCCAGCATTTT. This sequence encodes CASSQAPNQPQHF. The chain has TRBV3-1 (or the pseudogene TRBV3-2) and TRBJ1-5; D is unclear. V was trimmed by 1 base and J by 4 bases, leaving 5 bases between them. Germline CDR1 reads LGHDT; CDR2 reads YNNKEL (reference sequence). The length of the CDR3 is 13 residues.

The rearrangement joins TRBV23-1 to TRBJ2-6; TRBD2 aligns across 9 bases. TRBV23-1 is an ORF, and what it does is uncertain. Trimming removed 3 bases from V and 4 bases from J; junction bases left unmatched: 13. The CDR3 contains 19 residues. CDR3 loop: CASSQRKRGVPAGANVLTF. The CDR3 DNA sequence: TGCGCCAGCAGTCAGCGCAAGCGGGGGGTTCCGGCCGGGGCCAACGTCCTGACTTTC.

This chain uses TRBV7-2 with TRBJ1-5; 8 bases map to TRBD1. Germline CDR1 and CDR2: SGHTA and FQGNSA. The V segment lost 1 base and the J segment 9 bases; nucleotides outside the gene matches: 11. CDR3 length equals 16 residues. The CDR3 region has the DNA TGTGCCAGCAGCTTAGACGGACAGGGTCCCAGGAGGCCCCAGCATTTT. This codes for CASSLDGQGPRRPQHF.

This clone has a count of ten or more. This chain connects TRBV4-1 to TRBJ1-3, with D tentatively TRBD1 (5 bases). The germline gives CDR1 MGHRA, CDR2 YSYEKL. The CDR3 sequence is 17 residues long. Trimming shortened V by 1 base and J by 2 bases, and 15 bases separated the two germline ends. CDR3 protein: CASSQVRYQGAGNTIYF. The CDR3 nucleotides read TGCGCCAGCAGCCAAGTTAGGTATCAAGGGGCTGGAAACACCATATATTTT.

This chain joins TRBV5-1 and TRBJ2-2, with 11 bases aligning to TRBD2. The CDR3 runs to 18 residues. With 2 bases clipped from V and 0 bases from J, the junction kept 6 bases outside the gene matches. Germline V gene data show CDR1 as SGHRS and CDR2 as YFSETQ. The CDR3 is CASSLLAGEFANTGELFF. The CDR3 bases are TGCGCCAGCAGCTTACTAGCGGGGGAATTCGCGAACACCGGGGAGCTGTTTTTT.

The chain joins TRBV24-1 to TRBJ2-1, with TRBD1 as a possible D gene (5 bases). V shed 4 bases and J shed 6 bases, with 12 bases lying between them. CDR3 length: 14 amino acids. Germline lookup yields CDR1 KGHDR and CDR2 SFDVKD. Written as DNA, the CDR3 is TGTGCCACCAGTGACTCGACCAGGGCCAATGAGCAGTTCTTC. This translates into CATSDSTRANEQFF.

This clone came up once. In nucleotides, the CDR3 is TGTGCCAGCTCTAAGGCCGCCACGGGCACCATATATTTT. It specifies CASSKAATGTIYF. This sequence joins TRBV6-5 and TRBJ1-3, with D hard to call. The V gene lost 8 bases and the J gene lost 9 bases, with 17 bases spanning the gap. Per germline, CDR1 MNHEY and CDR2 SVGAGI. The CDR3 has 13 amino acids.

The DNA of the CDR3 is TGCGCCAGCAGCCCTAGACAGGGGTACGAGCAGTACGTC. This gives the protein CASSPRQGYEQYV. V and J are TRBV4-1 and TRBJ2-7; the match to TRBD1 covers 8 bases. The CDR3 is 13 amino acids. The V and J ends lost 4 bases and 4 bases, in that order; junction bases with no gene match: 3. Germline loops: CDR1 MGHRA, CDR2 YSYEKL.

This sequence joins TRBV7-9 and TRBJ1-4, with 7 bases aligning to TRBD1. This CDR3 has 14 residues. Germline V gene data show CDR1 as SEHNR and CDR2 as FQNEAQ (reference sequence). J was trimmed by 8 bases and V by 1 base; bases with no gene match: 4. CDR3 protein: CASSLEQTGEKLFF. In DNA, the CDR3 is TGTGCCAGCAGCTTAGAACAGACAGGGGAAAAACTGTTTTTT.

In regard to this clone: Other DNA sequences within the sample encode an identical CDR3. The chain joins TRBV18 to TRBJ2-2; perhaps TRBD2 as D (6 bases). The CDR3 is 16 amino acids. The V end lost 0 bases, the J end lost 1 base, and 9 bases lay between the germline ends. The germline V gene encodes CDR1 KGHSH and CDR2 LQKENI. This CDR3 is CASSPPTGGNTGELFF. The CDR3 nucleotides read TGTGCCAGCTCACCACCGACCGGGGGGAACACCGGGGAGCTGTTTTTT.

The V and J genes are TRBV6-5 and TRBJ2-3; D not certain. The ends were cut back, 5 bases at V and 6 bases at J, with 9 bases in the middle. CDR1 is MNHEY, CDR2 SVGAGI, per germline. The CDR3 runs to 12 residues. CDR3 sequence reads: CASSLTGDTQYF. CDR3 coding DNA: TGTGCCAGCAGTCTGACCGGGGATACGCAGTATTTT.

The rearrangement uses TRBV11-3 and TRBJ2-1; 9 bases are shared with TRBD1. The V gene end was trimmed by 4 bases and the J gene end by 2 bases; junction bases not matched to a gene: 6. CDR1 and CDR2 (germline): SGHNT, YENEEA. The CDR3 is made up of 16 amino acids. The CDR3: CASSSGQGRTYNEQFF. CDR3 coding DNA: TGTGCCAGCAGCTCCGGACAGGGGAGGACCTACAATGAGCAGTTCTTC.

The rearrangement uses TRBV12-3 or TRBV12-4 and TRBJ2-7; TRBD1 might be the D (5 bases). The CDR3 loop spans 13 amino acids. V lost 7 bases and J 3 bases, leaving 13 bases between the germline ends. CDR3 in amino acids: CASTRRGYYEQYF. The CDR3 DNA is TGTGCCAGCACCCGTAGGGGATACTACGAGCAGTACTTC.

This clone was seen a handful of times. This sequence joins TRBV29-1 and TRBJ1-1, with D unclear. This CDR3 spans 10 amino acids. Trimming left V 7 bases short and J 1 base short, with 4 bases between. Germline V lookup: CDR1 SQVTM, CDR2 ANQGSEA. CDR3 sequence: CSGGNTEAFF. The CDR3 DNA reads TGCAGCGGAGGGAACACTGAAGCTTTCTTT.

The chain employs TRBV3-1 (or the pseudogene TRBV3-2) and TRBJ2-1; maybe TRBD1 (5 bases). The CDR3 runs 13 residues. Germline lookup yields CDR1 LGHDT and CDR2 YNNKEL (reference sequence). V dropped 4 bases and J dropped 6 bases, with 10 bases sitting between them. The DNA for the CDR3 is TGTGCCAGCAGCCTCCAGGGATCCAATGAGCAGTTCTTC. This encodes CASSLQGSNEQFF.

This chain uses TRBV19 with TRBJ1-4; TRBD1 might be the D (6 bases). Germline loops: CDR1 LNHDA, CDR2 SQIVND (reference sequence). The CDR3 extends over 14 amino acids. Trimming removed 10 bases at V and 4 bases at J, with 16 bases between. The CDR3 sequence is CATGTGRGNEKLFF. The CDR3 DNA reads TGTGCCACCGGGACGGGCAGGGGTAATGAAAAACTGTTTTTT.

The chain couples TRBV4-1 to TRBJ1-6; D call uncertain. The CDR3 has 17 residues. In germline, CDR1 is MGHRA, CDR2 YSYEKL. V lost 0 bases and J lost 0, with 9 bases in between. The DNA of the CDR3 is TGCGCCAGCAGCCAAGAGGAGTCAAGCTCCTATAATTCACCCCTCCACTTT. This encodes CASSQEESSSYNSPLHF.

V and J are TRBV19 and TRBJ1-5; D is possibly TRBD1 (5 bases). Per the germline V gene, CDR1 is LNHDA and CDR2 is SQIVND (reference sequence). V lost 4 bases and J lost 4, with 14 bases in between. CDR3 length: 15 residues. CDR3 nucleotides: TGTGCCAGTAGTACGGGGGATGGTAAGAATCAGCCCCAGCATTTT. This codes for CASSTGDGKNQPQHF.

The chain employs TRBV7-2 and TRBJ2-2, with 7 bases fitting TRBD2. Losses at the gene ends were 5 bases for V and 3 bases for J; bases not matched to a gene: 12. Germline CDR1 and CDR2: SGHTA and FQGNSA. The CDR3 totals 17 residues. The CDR3 bases are TGTGCCAGCAGCCCCGCGGTATATAGCGGGCACACCGGGGAGCTGTTTTTT. It encodes CASSPAVYSGHTGELFF.

V gene TRBV19 combines with J gene TRBJ1-2; TRBD1 is a possible D gene (6 bases). The CDR3 covers 15 residues. Trimming took 4 bases from V and 1 from J, leaving 13 bases between them. Germline CDR1 and CDR2: LNHDA and SQIVND (reference sequence). The CDR3 spells CASSTTGSGNYGYTF. The DNA of the CDR3 is TGTGCCAGTAGTACTACAGGGAGCGGTAACTATGGCTACACCTTC.

This clone was found a few times. The chain has TRBV7-2 and TRBJ2-2; D is perhaps TRBD2 (6 bases). CDR1 is SGHTA and CDR2 is FQGNSA in the germline V gene. V was clipped by 1 base and J by 4 bases, with 10 bases between them. There are 15 residues in the CDR3. The CDR3 DNA sequence: TGTGCCAGCAGCTTAGGTGGAGGGACCACCGGGGAGCTGTTTTTT. This encodes CASSLGGGTTGELFF.

This chain uses TRBV6-5 with TRBJ1-5; D is unresolved. The ends were cut back, 6 bases at V and 0 bases at J, with 9 bases in the middle. Germline V CDR1 and CDR2: MNHEY, SVGAGI. The CDR3 has 14 residues. The CDR3 DNA sequence: TGTGCCAGCAGACGCGACTTTAGCAATCAGCCCCAGCATTTT. Translation: CASRRDFSNQPQHF.

This clone was picked up one time. The rearrangement joins TRBV4-3 to TRBJ2-5, with D possibly matching TRBD2 (5 bases). V was cut by 4 bases and J by 2 bases, with 17 bases left in between. The CDR3 covers 16 residues. CDR1 is LGHNA and CDR2 is YSLEER in the germline V gene. In DNA, the CDR3 is TGCGCCAGCAGCCGCGGGTCAATCCCTTTGCAAGAGACCCAGTACTTC. It codes for CASSRGSIPLQETQYF.

This chain links TRBV5-1 with TRBJ2-5; 7 nucleotides match TRBD1. CDR1 and CDR2 (germline): SGHRS, YFSETQ. Germline trimming cut 0 bases from V and 4 bases from J; bases unmatched to any gene: 3. The CDR3 consists of 14 residues. The CDR3 nucleotides read TGCGCCAGCAGCTTGGAGGGGGCCGGAGAGACCCAGTACTTC. This sequence encodes CASSLEGAGETQYF. Full variable domain (rest looked up from reference TRBV5-1 and TRBJ2-5): KAGVTQTPRYLIKTRGQQVTLSCSPISGHRSVSWYQQTPGQGLQFLFEYFSETQRNKGNFPGRFSGRQFSNSRSEMNVSTLELGDSALYLCASSLEGAGETQYFGPGTRLLVL.

The chain couples TRBV12-3 or TRBV12-4 to TRBJ1-2, with D possibly TRBD1 on 5 matching bases. This CDR3 is built from 13 residues. Between the trimmed V and J ends, which lost 6 bases and 11 bases, there was a span of 19 bases. CDR3 residues: CASSQQARGWYTF. The CDR3 DNA follows: TGTGCCAGCAGCCAACAGGCAAGAGGCTGGTACACCTTC.

This clone was counted a few times. V is TRBV2 and J is TRBJ1-3, with a tentative D call TRBD1 (5 bases). The CDR3 contains 14 residues. Trimming stripped 2 bases from V and 2 bases from J, with 7 bases between. Germline V CDR1 and CDR2: SNHLY, FYNNEI. CDR3 amino acids: CASSERGAGNTIYF. CDR3 bases: TGTGCCAGCAGTGAAAGGGGCGCTGGAAACACCATATATTTT.